The 28 T cell receptor beta chains presented below share a single source sample, sequenced in a study of blood T cell repertoires in COVID-19. Sequencing was performed with immunoSEQ multiplex PCR; in TCRdb, only in-frame clones are kept and a portion is missing. This repertoire shows roughly 150,000 clones, roughly 73% found once; its top ten account for about 3%. The specimen sequenced was peripheral blood. These receptor sequences come from a man between 70 and 80 years old with acute or convalescent COVID-19.

The rearrangement joins TRBV3-1 (or the pseudogene TRBV3-2) to TRBJ1-6; the match to TRBD1 covers 7 bases. V gave up 4 bases and J gave up 8 bases; unmatched junction bases: 8. The V gene's germline CDR1 is LGHDT and CDR2 YNNKEL (reference sequence). The CDR3 contains 15 residues. CDR3 amino acids: CASSRMDRIDSPLHF. For the CDR3, the DNA is TGTGCCAGCAGCCGCATGGACAGGATAGATTCACCCCTCCACTTT.

This clone was detected only a few times. The chain joins TRBV27 to TRBJ1-4; maybe TRBD1 (6 bases). With 2 bases removed from V and 6 bases from J, the gap between germline ends came to 10 bases. There are 14 residues in the CDR3. The germline V gene has CDR1 MNHEY and CDR2 SMNVEV (reference sequence). The CDR3 is CASSLRQGYEKLFF. In DNA, the CDR3 is TGTGCCAGCAGTTTAAGGCAGGGGTATGAAAAACTGTTTTTT.

The genes are TRBV4-2 and TRBJ2-1; 12 nucleotides align to TRBD2. CDR1 is LGHNA, CDR2 YNFKEQ, per germline. The CDR3 has 18 residues. V lost 0 bases and J lost 2; bases outside the gene matches: 5. The DNA for the CDR3 is TGTGCCAGCAGCCAAGACCCACTAGCGGGAGGACCCTACAATGAGCAGTTCTTC. It encodes CASSQDPLAGGPYNEQFF.

The DNA of the CDR3 is TGTGCTAGTGGTAGGGCCGGGAGTGGGCGCACAGATACGCAGTATTTT. It specifies CASGRAGSGRTDTQYF. The chain recombines TRBV12-5 with TRBJ2-3; D might be TRBD2 (6 bases). The CDR3 runs to 16 residues. The V end was cut by 5 bases, the J end by 1 base, with 16 bases between. Per germline, CDR1 LGHNT and CDR2 FRNRAP.

The chain links TRBV3-1 (or the pseudogene TRBV3-2) to TRBJ2-5; 8 nucleotides line up with TRBD2. Trimming took 4 bases from V and 1 from J; bases not matched to a gene: 5. The CDR3 runs to 15 residues. The V gene's germline CDR1 is LGHDT and CDR2 YNNKEL (reference sequence). CDR3 nucleotide sequence: TGTGCCAGCAGCCTCGCACTAGCGGCCCAAGAGACCCAGTACTTC. Protein product: CASSLALAAQETQYF.

The chain uses TRBV12-3 or TRBV12-4 and TRBJ1-1; D is ambiguous. V lost 2 bases to trimming and J lost 10 bases, with 11 bases between them. The CDR3 length is 12 residues. CDR3 residues: CASSLSLGGAFF. For the CDR3, the DNA is TGTGCCAGCAGTTTAAGTTTGGGAGGAGCTTTCTTT.

The chain is built from TRBV29-1 and TRBJ2-6; 10 nucleotides agree with TRBD1. CDR1 and CDR2 (germline): SQVTM, ANQGSEA. This CDR3 is built from 16 residues. Germline trimming cut 4 bases from V and 8 bases from J; bases unmatched to any gene: 11. CDR3 coding DNA: TGCAGCGTTGCCCCCTGGACAGGGGGGGGTTCCAACGTCCTGACTTTC. Translating it yields CSVAPWTGGGSNVLTF.

This chain connects TRBV7-9 to TRBJ2-3; D is perhaps TRBD1 (6 bases). Trimming took 5 bases from V and 9 from J, leaving 15 bases between them. The length of the CDR3 is 13 residues. Germline V gene sequence: CDR1 SEHNR, CDR2 FQNEAQ (reference sequence). For the CDR3, the DNA is TGTGCCAGCAGCCCCCGGGGACACGAGACGCAGTATTTT. Protein product: CASSPRGHETQYF.

To note about this clone: At one of its ends the junction is not consistent with the germline gene, which may arise from a read error. J is TRBJ2-7 and V is TRBV25-1, with D uncertain. CDR3 length: 14 residues. CDR1 is MGHDK, CDR2 SYGVNS, per germline. The CDR3 here is CATSRQVASYEQYF. The CDR3 coding sequence is TGTGCCACCAGTCGCCAGGTCGCCTCCTACGAGCAGTACTTC.

The chain has TRBV5-1 and TRBJ2-5, with 10 bases that match TRBD2. CDR1 SGHRS and CDR2 YFSETQ come from the germline V gene. With V trimmed by 3 bases and J by 4 bases, 9 bases remained unmatched. CDR3 length: 16 amino acids. Here the CDR3 reads CASSSQAGGPGETQYF. Here the CDR3 DNA reads TGCGCCAGCAGCTCCCAAGCGGGAGGGCCGGGAGAGACCCAGTACTTC. Supplemented by reference TRBV5-1 and TRBJ2-5, the full variable domain reads KAGVTQTPRYLIKTRGQQVTLSCSPISGHRSVSWYQQTPGQGLQFLFEYFSETQRNKGNFPGRFSGRQFSNSRSEMNVSTLELGDSALYLCASSSQAGGPGETQYFGPGTRLLVL.

The chain links TRBV29-1 to TRBJ1-3; no reliable D call. This CDR3 has 13 residues. Germline CDR1 and CDR2: SQVTM and ANQGSEA. Trimming shortened V by 2 bases and J by 4 bases, and 9 bases separated the two germline ends. CDR3 bases: TGCAGCGTTGAATCGCCAGGCGGAAACACCATATATTTT. This sequence encodes CSVESPGGNTIYF.

The CDR3 sequence: CASSPGSLVEQYF. CDR3 sequence (DNA): TGTGCCAGCAGCCCGGGATCCCTCGTCGAGCAGTACTTC. This chain uses TRBV12-3 or TRBV12-4 with TRBJ2-7, with D possibly TRBD2 on 5 matching bases. The CDR3 loop spans 13 amino acids. V lost 6 bases and J lost 6, with 15 bases in between.

This chain links TRBV30 with TRBJ1-1, with D possibly TRBD1 on 6 matching bases. The CDR3 totals 13 residues. Trimming took 4 bases from V and 5 from J, leaving 14 bases between them. Germline-derived CDR1 and CDR2 are GTSNPN and SVGIG (reference sequence). The CDR3 bases are TGTGCCTGGACTTTTTCAGGGGAGACTGAAGCTTTCTTT. This translates into CAWTFSGETEAFF.

V is TRBV29-1 and J is TRBJ2-3, with D perhaps TRBD1 (5 bases). V lost 6 bases, J lost 0 bases, and 22 bases lay in between. Germline V gives CDR1 SQVTM, CDR2 ANQGSEA. The length of the CDR3 is 17 residues. CDR3 in amino acids: CSVALLDNYPSTDTQYF. The CDR3 bases are TGCAGCGTCGCCCTTTTGGACAACTATCCTAGCACAGATACGCAGTATTTT.

In nucleotides, the CDR3 is TGCAGTGCTAGTACCGGGACACACTATGGCTACACCTTC. This translates into CSASTGTHYGYTF. The chain couples TRBV20-1 to TRBJ1-2; possibly TRBD1 for D (6 bases). V dropped 3 bases and J dropped 3 bases, with 11 bases sitting between them. From germline, CDR1 is DFQATT and CDR2 SNEGSKA (reference sequence). There are 13 residues in the CDR3.

J is TRBJ2-2 and V is TRBV13; a possible D gene is TRBD1 (6 bases). CDR3 length: 15 residues. Germline V gives CDR1 PRHDT, CDR2 FYEKMQ (reference sequence). Trimming left V 6 bases short and J 8 bases short, with 19 bases between. CDR3 bases: TGTGCCAGCAGATTCCAGGGGCAGGGAAGAGGGGAGCTGTTTTTT. Protein product: CASRFQGQGRGELFF. Full variable domain (rest looked up from reference TRBV13 and TRBJ2-2): AAGVIQSPRHLIKEKRETATLKCYPIPRHDTVYWYQQGPGQDPQFLISFYEKMQSDKGSIPDRFSAQQFSDYHSELNMSSLELGDSALYFCASRFQGQGRGELFFGEGSRLTVL.

This chain connects TRBV25-1 to TRBJ1-4, with 7 bases lining up with TRBD1. CDR1 is MGHDK, CDR2 SYGVNS, per germline. Trimming at V came to 6 bases and at J to 4 bases, leaving 8 bases not matched to a gene. The CDR3 spans 15 residues. CDR3 sequence reads: CASRRTGVDNEKLFF. CDR3 nucleotide sequence: TGTGCCAGCAGAAGAACAGGGGTGGATAATGAAAAACTGTTTTTT. Combining the CDR3 with reference TRBV25-1 and TRBJ1-4 gives the whole variable domain EADIYQTPRYLVIGTGKKITLECSQTMGHDKMYWYQQDPGMELHLIHYSYGVNSTEKGDLSSESTVSRIRTEHFPLTLESARPSHTSQYLCASRRTGVDNEKLFFGSGTQLSVL.

This clone was detected only a few times. This chain joins TRBV11-2 and TRBJ1-2; 9 bases match TRBD1. The CDR3 consists of 14 residues. The J segment lost 2 bases and the V segment lost 7 bases, leaving 5 bases of the junction unmatched. Germline V gene data show CDR1 as SGHAT and CDR2 as FQNNGV. CDR3 nucleotide sequence: TGTGCCAGCACCCGAGGGACAGGGAACTATGGCTACACCTTC. Residues: CASTRGTGNYGYTF.

The rearrangement uses TRBV6-1 and TRBJ2-7; 9 bases are a match to TRBD1. Losses at the gene ends were 4 bases for V and 6 bases for J; bases not matched to a gene: 13. The CDR3 is 16 residues long. Per the germline V gene, CDR1 is MNHNS and CDR2 is SASEGT. The CDR3 DNA follows: TGTGCCAGCAGTGCCCTTGTGGGACAGGGCTTGGTCGAGCAGTACTTC. Translating gives CASSALVGQGLVEQYF.

This sequence joins TRBV29-1 and TRBJ2-7; the match to TRBD1 covers 8 bases. Germline V CDR1 and CDR2: SQVTM, ANQGSEA. J gave up 2 bases and V 7 bases, and 4 bases lay outside the gene matches. This CDR3 is built from 12 residues. The CDR3 region is CSARTGPYEQYF. DNA for the CDR3: TGCAGCGCTAGGACAGGGCCCTACGAGCAGTACTTC.

The V call is TRBV11-2, the J call TRBJ2-1, with a tentative D call TRBD2 (5 bases). Germline assignment: CDR1 SGHAT and CDR2 FQNNGV. V was clipped by 3 bases and J by 0 bases, with 9 bases between them. The CDR3 loop spans 15 amino acids. The CDR3 DNA follows: TGTGCCAGCAGCTTCGCAGCGGACTCCTACAATGAGCAGTTCTTC. Translation gives CASSFAADSYNEQFF.

V gene TRBV7-8 combines with J gene TRBJ1-6; D may be TRBD1 (6 bases). V was trimmed by 1 base and J by 5 bases, leaving 18 bases between them. The CDR3 loop spans 18 amino acids. Germline values: CDR1 SGHVS, CDR2 FQNEAQ. The CDR3 reads CASSLVGGPGDHNSPLHF. The CDR3 DNA reads TGTGCCAGCAGCTTAGTCGGCGGGCCAGGGGACCATAATTCACCCCTCCACTTT.

This clone appeared once. The chain carries TRBV7-9 and TRBJ2-5; D may be TRBD1 (5 bases). Deletions cut 5 bases from V and 4 bases from J, with 11 bases between. CDR1 and CDR2 from the germline V gene are SEHNR and FQNEAQ (reference sequence). CDR3 length: 13 amino acids. CDR3 coding DNA: TGTGCCAGCAGCCGTCGACAGCGAGAGACCCAGTACTTC. Translated, it gives CASSRRQRETQYF.

This clone has just a few counts. The chain combines TRBV19 with TRBJ1-2; 7 bases fit TRBD1. V lost 6 bases and J lost 5; bases outside the gene matches: 12. The germline V gene has CDR1 LNHDA and CDR2 SQIVND (reference sequence). The CDR3 is made up of 15 amino acids. CDR3 nucleotide sequence: TGTGCCAGTAGACGTGGACAGGACAATGATTATGGCTACACCTTC. It is translated as CASRRGQDNDYGYTF.

This clone appeared a few times. The chain recombines TRBV5-5 with TRBJ2-3, with 9 bases fitting TRBD1. There are 16 residues in the CDR3. Trimming removed 0 bases from V and 2 bases from J; junction bases left unmatched: 4. CDR1 is SGHKS and CDR2 is YYEKEE in the germline V gene (reference sequence). The CDR3 coding sequence is TGTGCCAGCAGCTTGGCTGGGACAGGGCCCACAGATACGCAGTATTTT. The encoded protein is CASSLAGTGPTDTQYF.

Only a few counts were recorded for this clone. The chain is built from TRBV5-1 and TRBJ1-1, with D uncertain. V was clipped by 0 bases and J by 4 bases, with 13 bases between them. The CDR3 consists of 15 residues. CDR1 and CDR2 (germline): SGHRS, YFSETQ. The CDR3 DNA reads as TGCGCCAGCAGCTTGGTTGACCCGGGGAGCACTGAAGCTTTCTTT. It translates to CASSLVDPGSTEAFF.

The chain couples TRBV24-1 to TRBJ2-7, with a tentative D call TRBD1 (5 bases). Germline CDR1 KGHDR, CDR2 SFDVKD. Trimming stripped 0 bases from V and 5 bases from J, with 10 bases between. This CDR3 is 14 amino acids long. Here the CDR3 reads CATSDLQGDDEQYF. The CDR3 bases are TGTGCCACCAGTGATTTGCAGGGTGACGACGAGCAGTACTTC.

This clone has only a few counts. The V and J genes are TRBV19 and TRBJ2-7; 10 bases agree with TRBD1. This CDR3 region has 15 residues. From germline, CDR1 is LNHDA and CDR2 SQIVND (reference sequence). With 4 bases clipped from V and 2 bases from J, the junction kept 5 bases outside the gene matches. CDR3 loop: CASSKGQGSPYEQYF. CDR3 nucleotides: TGTGCCAGTAGTAAGGGACAGGGGAGCCCCTACGAGCAGTACTTC.